The clone carrying this T cell receptor (beta chain) appeared a single time. Antigen unknown. These data come from a study of cytomegalovirus exposure and HLA in healthy donors. General study points: Highest at DRB1 and lowest at HLA-C, TCR association rates differed among HLA loci in a later analysis. A few chains linked to CMV were shown in vitro to be specific for CMV antigens. In a later analysis, common viral pathogens appeared linked to several of the most significant clusters.

Trimming took 7 bases from V and 4 from J; bases not matched to a gene: 17. Per germline, CDR1 SQVTM and CDR2 ANQGSEA. The CDR3 runs 16 residues. The PCR employed 60 Vbeta primers together with 13 Jbeta primers. Clones were sequenced by immunoSEQ multiplex PCR, and TCRdb holds only the in-frame ones, with some missing. Among around 120,000 clones listed, roughly 76% were seen once. The clonotype was recovered from a man over 45 in good health and CMV-seropositive. The material sequenced was PBMCs. The V and J genes are TRBV29-1 and TRBJ2-3, with TRBD1 matching over 7 bases. The CDR3 region has the DNA TGCAGCGCCCAAACCCGACAGGGATATTTGTCAGATACGCAGTATTTT. It translates to CSAQTRQGYLSDTQYF.